The next 20 T cell receptor beta chains were all read from a single sample in a study of cytomegalovirus exposure and HLA in healthy donors. PCR amplification relied on 60 Vbeta primers (plus 13 Jbeta primers). This table comes from immunoSEQ multiplex PCR, and its TCRdb copy is limited to in-frame clones, with some not included. The specimen's table records 150,000 to 200,000 clones. Sequences were obtained from PBMCs. Receptors were obtained from an older woman in good health and CMV-seronegative.

The chain uses TRBV19 and TRBJ1-2, with D perhaps matching TRBD1 (5 bases). Per germline, CDR1 LNHDA and CDR2 SQIVND (reference sequence). The length of the CDR3 is 12 residues. V was pared by 2 bases and J by 8 bases, with 9 bases between. The CDR3 region has the DNA TGTGCCAGTAGTATAAGGGGAGGAGGCTACACCTTC. It yields the protein CASSIRGGGYTF.

The gene calls are TRBV19 and TRBJ2-1; TRBD2 agrees at 14 bases. The CDR3 has 14 amino acids. Germline CDR1 LNHDA, CDR2 SQIVND (reference sequence). Germline trimming cut 6 bases from V and 15 bases from J; bases unmatched to any gene: 10. The CDR3 spells CASSLGLAGVNRFF. For the CDR3, the DNA is TGTGCCAGTAGCCTGGGACTAGCGGGAGTAAATAGGTTCTTC.

The chain uses TRBV5-4 and TRBJ2-4, with 9 bases fitting TRBD2. The V segment lost 0 bases and the J segment 7 bases; nucleotides outside the gene matches: 8. Looked up from germline, CDR1 is SGHNT and CDR2 is YYREEE (reference sequence). The CDR3 loop spans 16 amino acids. CDR3 region: CASSLDGGGAGNIQYF. CDR3 in DNA: TGTGCCAGCAGCTTGGATGGCGGGGGGGCCGGGAACATTCAGTACTTC.

This chain uses TRBV29-1 with TRBJ1-1, with no clear D. CDR1 is SQVTM, CDR2 ANQGSEA, per germline. Trimming shortened V by 4 bases and J by 0 bases, and 12 bases separated the two germline ends. CDR3 length: 14 residues. The CDR3 loop reads CSVAGQRVNTEAFF. CDR3 in DNA: TGCAGCGTTGCCGGTCAGCGGGTGAACACTGAAGCTTTCTTT.

The chain joins TRBV5-5 to TRBJ1-4, with D unresolved. V lost 2 bases and J 5 bases, leaving 7 bases between the germline ends. The CDR3 sequence is 13 residues long. Germline-derived CDR1 and CDR2 are SGHKS and YYEKEE (reference sequence). In DNA, the CDR3 is TGTGCCAGCAGCTTCACAGTGAATGAAAAACTGTTTTTT. Its protein is CASSFTVNEKLFF.

The V call is TRBV7-6, the J call TRBJ2-3, with 13 positions matching TRBD2. Germline-derived CDR1 and CDR2 are SGHVS and FNYEAQ. The CDR3 totals 17 residues. Trimming removed 5 bases from V and 0 bases from J; junction bases left unmatched: 5. The CDR3 is CASSPWTSGGSTDTQYF. CDR3 nucleotide sequence: TGTGCCAGCAGCCCATGGACTAGCGGGGGTAGCACAGATACGCAGTATTTT.

V usage is TRBV11-2 and J usage is TRBJ2-5; the match to TRBD2 covers 8 bases. The germline V gene encodes CDR1 SGHAT and CDR2 FQNNGV. This CDR3 spans 15 amino acids. V was clipped by 6 bases and J by 3 bases; unmatched bases: 9. The CDR3 is CASRMSGGREETQYF. Here the CDR3 DNA reads TGTGCCAGCAGGATGTCGGGGGGGCGGGAAGAGACCCAGTACTTC.

This chain links TRBV7-2 with TRBJ2-5; TRBD2 is a possible D gene (5 bases). Per the germline V gene, CDR1 is SGHTA and CDR2 is FQGNSA. Trimming took 4 bases from V and 1 from J, leaving 10 bases between them. The CDR3 sequence is 14 residues long. The DNA for the CDR3 is TGTGCCAGCAGCTCCTCGAGGGCCCAAGAGACCCAGTACTTC. Protein sequence: CASSSSRAQETQYF.

The chain links TRBV5-1 to TRBJ1-2; 9 bases are shared with TRBD1. Germline V gives CDR1 SGHRS, CDR2 YFSETQ. The CDR3 sequence is 16 residues long. V trimming: 4 bases; J trimming: 5 bases; junction bases outside the gene matches: 12. CDR3 coding DNA: TGCGCCAGCAGCCCGGTAGACAGGGGGAGGTCGTATGGCTACACCTTC. This codes for CASSPVDRGRSYGYTF.

The rearrangement links TRBV6-5 to TRBJ1-6; TRBD1 might be the D (6 bases). Germline V gene sequence: CDR1 MNHEY, CDR2 SVGAGI. This CDR3 has 13 amino acids. V dropped 10 bases and J dropped 12 bases, with 19 bases sitting between them. This CDR3 reads CATQHPRRGPLHF. The CDR3 nucleotides read TGTGCCACCCAACACCCGCGCAGGGGACCCCTCCACTTT.

With regard to this clone: Additional DNA sequences in this sample encode the identical CDR3. The gene calls are TRBV18 and TRBJ2-1, with TRBD1 as a possible D gene (5 bases). V was trimmed by 3 bases and J by 7 bases, leaving 10 bases between them. In germline, CDR1 is KGHSH, CDR2 LQKENI. This CDR3 spans 13 amino acids. CDR3 sequence (DNA): TGTGCCAGCTCACCGGGGCTTGGAAATGAGCAGTTCTTC. It yields the protein CASSPGLGNEQFF.

V is TRBV6-1 and J is TRBJ2-7, with TRBD1 matching over 10 bases. The germline gives CDR1 MNHNS, CDR2 SASEGT. The trim removed 5 bases at V and 11 bases at J, leaving 6 bases unmatched. There are 12 residues in the CDR3. CDR3 in DNA: TGTGCCAGCAGTCGGGACAGGGGATTGGAGTACTTC. Protein: CASSRDRGLEYF.

The CDR3 loop reads CASSLRLGGTEAFF. The CDR3 bases are TGTGCCAGCAGTTTAAGGCTGGGGGGCACTGAAGCTTTCTTT. The V and J genes are TRBV27 and TRBJ1-1; the D gene is possibly TRBD1 (5 bases). Trimming cost V 2 bases and J 4 bases, with 11 bases left between them. Germline values: CDR1 MNHEY, CDR2 SMNVEV (reference sequence). The CDR3 spans 14 residues.

This chain uses TRBV15 with TRBJ2-6; TRBD1 matches at 9 bases. Germline values: CDR1 LNHNV, CDR2 YYDKDF (reference sequence). J was trimmed by 0 bases and V by 5 bases; bases with no gene match: 8. CDR3 length: 18 residues. The CDR3 region is CATSLGTGLGSGANVLTF. The DNA for the CDR3 is TGTGCCACCAGCCTGGGGACAGGGTTGGGCTCTGGGGCCAACGTCCTGACTTTC.

The V gene is TRBV5-1, the J gene TRBJ1-2; no clear D. The CDR3 length is 13 residues. Trimming pared 6 bases from V and 2 bases from J, leaving 11 bases between. CDR1 and CDR2 (germline): SGHRS, YFSETQ. In DNA form, the CDR3 reads TGCGCCAGCACCCTAGACGGAAACTATGGCTACACCTTC. This gives the protein CASTLDGNYGYTF.

Here the CDR3 DNA reads TGTGCCAGCAGTCTTAATTCCGGGGGGGTGGAGAATGAGCAGTTCTTC. Its protein product is CASSLNSGGVENEQFF. The chain carries TRBV25-1 and TRBJ2-1; the match to TRBD2 covers 8 bases. The germline V gene encodes CDR1 MGHDK and CDR2 SYGVNS. The CDR3 totals 16 residues. V dropped 5 bases and J dropped 7; count of bases not matched to a gene: 13.

The V and J genes are TRBV9 and TRBJ2-5; 9 bases are a match to TRBD1. The CDR3 covers 14 residues. CDR1 and CDR2 from the germline V gene are SGDLS and YYNGEE. Trimming removed 4 bases from V and 1 base from J; junction bases left unmatched: 2. CDR3 in DNA: TGTGCCAGCAGCCCGGGACAGGGCCAAGAGACCCAGTACTTC. Translation gives CASSPGQGQETQYF.

This chain connects TRBV19 to TRBJ2-7; D is perhaps TRBD1 (6 bases). CDR1 is LNHDA, CDR2 SQIVND, per germline (reference sequence). Trimming cost V 5 bases and J 2 bases, with 16 bases left between them. The CDR3 runs to 15 residues. The CDR3 loop reads CASSSTGTPAYEQYF. Written as DNA, the CDR3 is TGTGCCAGTAGTTCCACCGGGACACCAGCCTACGAGCAGTACTTC.

Remarks on this clone: Given the absence of the conserved phenylalanine or tryptophan at the CDR3 end, a read error is likely. The rearrangement joins TRBV4-2 to TRBJ1-2, with TRBD1 identical over 8 bases. Germline lookup yields CDR1 LGHNA and CDR2 YNFKEQ. V trimming: 1 base; J trimming: 8 bases; junction bases outside the gene matches: 12. This CDR3 is 16 amino acids long. CDR3 amino acids: CASSQARQQGARGYTL. The CDR3 coding sequence is TGTGCCAGCAGCCAAGCTAGGCAGCAGGGGGCCCGGGGCTACACCCTC.

V is TRBV11-3 and J is TRBJ2-2; the D gene is possibly TRBD2 (6 bases). Germline V gene lookup returns CDR1 SGHNT and CDR2 YENEEA. V lost 5 bases, J lost 0 bases, and 13 bases lay in between. CDR3 length: 16 amino acids. The CDR3 region is CASSLWGGPNTGELFF. The CDR3 DNA follows: TGTGCCAGCAGCCTCTGGGGAGGTCCGAACACCGGGGAGCTGTTTTTT.